Shown below are 20 T cell receptor beta chains from a single sample sequenced in a study of a mutant IDH1 vaccine in newly diagnosed glioma. Antigens for these TCRs are unknown. Time point noted: week 47, end of study. All doses held 300 ug of mutant IDH1 20-mer peptide, with topical imiquimod. TCRdb's copy holds only in-frame clones and misses some; the assay was immunoSEQ multiplex PCR. The data show tens of thousands of clones, around 83% seen once. Sequenced material: PBMCs, taken from a glioma patient whose treatment included an IDH1 peptide vaccine. These receptors all come from a man aged 30 to 39 with glioma.

The chain links TRBV5-6 to TRBJ1-5; maybe TRBD1 (5 bases). Germline V gene sequence: CDR1 SGHDT, CDR2 YYEEEE. V lost 4 bases and J lost 2, with 10 bases in between. The CDR3 has 14 amino acids. The CDR3 spells CASSRGQGNQPQHF. In DNA, the CDR3 is TGTGCCAGCAGCCGCGGACAAGGCAATCAGCCCCAGCATTTT.

This chain uses TRBV6-6 with TRBJ1-1; D is undetermined. The CDR3 extends over 13 amino acids. V lost 8 bases to trimming and J lost 3 bases, with 13 bases between them. The germline V gene has CDR1 MNHNY and CDR2 SVGAGI (reference sequence). The CDR3 DNA follows: TGTGCCAGCTACGGGAGAACTTACACTGAAGCTTTCTTT. Translated: CASYGRTYTEAFF.

This clone was recorded only once. The chain combines TRBV25-1 with TRBJ2-3; D is undetermined. The CDR3 consists of 15 residues. Trimming removed 2 bases at V and 0 bases at J, with 9 bases between. Germline assignment: CDR1 MGHDK and CDR2 SYGVNS. This CDR3 is CASSEPRRSTDTQYF. CDR3 DNA: TGTGCCAGCAGTGAACCACGGCGTAGCACAGATACGCAGTATTTT.

The chain joins TRBV5-5 to TRBJ1-5; D possibly corresponds to TRBD1 (6 bases). V was trimmed by 1 base and J by 3 bases, leaving 8 bases between them. CDR1 and CDR2 from the germline V gene are SGHKS and YYEKEE (reference sequence). CDR3 length equals 14 residues. The CDR3 protein is CASSLTGNNQPQHF. DNA of the CDR3: TGTGCCAGCAGCTTGACAGGGAACAATCAGCCCCAGCATTTT.

The chain has TRBV5-1 and TRBJ1-1, with a tentative D call TRBD1 (6 bases). The CDR3 is 14 amino acids. Trimming took off 7 bases at V and 4 bases at J, with 17 bases between the two ends. Germline assignment: CDR1 SGHRS and CDR2 YFSETQ. CDR3 sequence (DNA): TGCGCCAGCCGAGCCCAACAGGGACTCACTGAAGCTTTCTTT. Its protein is CASRAQQGLTEAFF. The full variable domain, in which reference TRBV5-1 and TRBJ1-1 provide the parts outside the CDR3, is KAGVTQTPRYLIKTRGQQVTLSCSPISGHRSVSWYQQTPGQGLQFLFEYFSETQRNKGNFPGRFSGRQFSNSRSEMNVSTLELGDSALYLCASRAQQGLTEAFFGQGTRLTVV.

The chain joins TRBV27 to TRBJ2-7; weak D call: TRBD1 (6 bases). V dropped 6 bases and J dropped 7 bases, with 19 bases sitting between them. Germline V lookup: CDR1 MNHEY, CDR2 SMNVEV (reference sequence). The CDR3 is 14 amino acids. The CDR3 spells CASSPGTNQGEQYF. The CDR3, as DNA: TGTGCCAGCAGCCCCGGGACCAACCAGGGGGAGCAGTACTTC.

This sequence joins TRBV5-1 and TRBJ2-7, with 7 bases matching TRBD1. Per the germline V gene, CDR1 is SGHRS and CDR2 is YFSETQ. V dropped 6 bases and J dropped 0; count of bases not matched to a gene: 3. The CDR3 loop spans 13 amino acids. CDR3 sequence: CASKDRSSYEQYF. The CDR3 DNA sequence: TGCGCCAGCAAGGACAGGTCCTCCTACGAGCAGTACTTC.

This clone was detected only a few times. V gene TRBV5-4 combines with J gene TRBJ1-1; no firm D call. This CDR3 spans 13 amino acids. V lost 0 bases and J 3 bases, leaving 6 bases between the germline ends. Germline loops: CDR1 SGHNT, CDR2 YYREEE (reference sequence). The CDR3 spells CASSLAHHTEAFF. CDR3 nucleotide sequence: TGTGCCAGCAGCTTGGCCCACCACACTGAAGCTTTCTTT.

The chain is built from TRBV5-5 and TRBJ1-1, with 9 bases matching TRBD1. Trimming at V came to 5 bases and at J to 4 bases, leaving 9 bases not matched to a gene. The CDR3 is 15 amino acids. Germline V gene lookup returns CDR1 SGHKS and CDR2 YYEKEE (reference sequence). CDR3 nucleotide sequence: TGTGCCAGCAGATCCGGGACAGGGTGGCTCACTGAAGCTTTCTTT. Translated, it gives CASRSGTGWLTEAFF.

V gene TRBV5-1 combines with J gene TRBJ2-5; possible D gene TRBD2, 5 bases. Between the trimmed V and J ends, which lost 4 bases and 7 bases, there was a span of 11 bases. CDR3 length: 12 amino acids. The germline gives CDR1 SGHRS, CDR2 YFSETQ. The CDR3: CASSDGGGTQYF. The DNA for the CDR3 is TGCGCCAGCAGCGACGGAGGAGGGACCCAGTACTTC.

The gene calls are TRBV7-8 and TRBJ1-4; D is perhaps TRBD1 (5 bases). This CDR3 has 19 amino acids. CDR1 is SGHVS and CDR2 is FQNEAQ in the germline V gene. V lost 5 bases to trimming and J lost 0 bases, with 22 bases between them. Here the CDR3 DNA reads TGTGCCAGCAGCCCCGGGAGGGGACCCAACCGTGCAACTAATGAAAAACTGTTTTTT. It translates to CASSPGRGPNRATNEKLFF.

This clone was counted only a few times. The gene calls are TRBV6-5 and TRBJ2-7; D could derive from TRBD1 or TRBD2 (5 bases each). Germline V gene sequence: CDR1 MNHEY, CDR2 SVGAGI. Trimming pared 6 bases from V and 0 bases from J, leaving 12 bases between. CDR3 size: 14 residues. The CDR3 DNA reads TGTGCCAGCAGACCTCGGGACCTCTCCTACGAGCAGTACTTC. Encoded protein: CASRPRDLSYEQYF.

V is TRBV25-1 and J is TRBJ1-2; tentative D call: TRBD1 (6 bases). This CDR3 spans 15 amino acids. Germline CDR1 is MGHDK and CDR2 is SYGVNS. Trimming took 2 bases from V and 4 from J, leaving 14 bases between them. CDR3 sequence: CASSEGGRGSYGYTF. For the CDR3, the DNA is TGTGCCAGCAGTGAAGGAGGCAGGGGAAGCTATGGCTACACCTTC.

The chain combines TRBV5-6 with TRBJ2-2, with TRBD1 matching over 9 bases. With 5 bases clipped from V and 0 bases from J, the junction kept 2 bases outside the gene matches. This CDR3 is built from 15 residues. Germline CDR1 reads SGHDT; CDR2 reads YYEEEE. The CDR3 spells CASSRQGANTGELFF. DNA for the CDR3: TGTGCCAGCAGTCGACAGGGGGCGAACACCGGGGAGCTGTTTTTT. The full variable domain, rest sourced from reference TRBV5-6 and TRBJ2-2, is DAGVTQSPTHLIKTRGQQVTLRCSPKSGHDTVSWYQQALGQGPQFIFQYYEEEERQRGNFPDRFSGHQFPNYSSELNVNALLLGDSALYLCASSRQGANTGELFFGEGSRLTVL.

This clone has only a few counts. This chain uses TRBV9 with TRBJ1-1; D perhaps matches TRBD1 (5 bases). Trimming removed 4 bases from V and 5 bases from J, with 18 bases in between. The CDR3 is made up of 15 amino acids. Germline V gene lookup returns CDR1 SGDLS and CDR2 YYNGEE. In DNA form, the CDR3 reads TGTGCCAGCAGCCGAAGACAGACCGATTGGACTGAAGCTTTCTTT. Its protein is CASSRRQTDWTEAFF.

This chain joins TRBV2 and TRBJ1-3; D unresolved. Trimming removed 4 bases at V and 0 bases at J, with 10 bases between. Germline values: CDR1 SNHLY, CDR2 FYNNEI. CDR3 length: 15 residues. The CDR3 nucleotides read TGTGCCAGCAGTGGCGTCAGGTTCTCTGGAAACACCATATATTTT. As protein: CASSGVRFSGNTIYF.

The chain is built from TRBV2 and TRBJ2-1, with TRBD2 identical over 7 bases. The CDR3 sequence is 15 residues long. Germline V CDR1 and CDR2: SNHLY, FYNNEI. Losses at the gene ends were 6 bases for V and 3 bases for J; bases not matched to a gene: 8. The CDR3 here is CASSPAGSVYNEQFF. The DNA for the CDR3 is TGTGCCAGCAGCCCAGCGGGGTCCGTCTACAATGAGCAGTTCTTC.

The chain carries TRBV19 and TRBJ1-2; D call uncertain. The CDR3 has 10 amino acids. CDR1 and CDR2 from the germline V gene are LNHDA and SQIVND (reference sequence). Trimming pared 8 bases from V and 1 base from J, leaving 2 bases between. The CDR3 is CASFNYGYTF. In DNA form, the CDR3 reads TGTGCCAGTTTTAACTATGGCTACACCTTC.

This clone has more than one count but fewer than ten. V and J are TRBV5-1 and TRBJ2-2, with D tentatively TRBD1 or TRBD2 (5 bases each). CDR1 SGHRS and CDR2 YFSETQ come from the germline V gene. V was pared by 4 bases and J by 3 bases, with 13 bases between. CDR3 length: 15 amino acids. The DNA for the CDR3 is TGCGCCAGCAGCCACTGGGACCCGGACACCGGGGAGCTGTTTTTT. Protein: CASSHWDPDTGELFF.

This sequence joins TRBV4-1 and TRBJ2-4; the D gene is possibly TRBD1 (6 bases). The length of the CDR3 is 16 residues. V lost 0 bases and J 1 base, leaving 10 bases between the germline ends. Looked up from germline, CDR1 is MGHRA and CDR2 is YSYEKL. The CDR3 region is CASSQDSQGAKNIQYF. CDR3 nucleotide sequence: TGCGCCAGCAGCCAAGATAGTCAGGGGGCCAAAAACATTCAGTACTTC.